Each of the 18 T cell receptor beta chains below was sequenced from the same sample in a study of blood T cell repertoires in COVID-19. TCRdb keeps only in-frame clones here, not all; method: immunoSEQ multiplex PCR. The data contain some 97,000 clones, 90% of them singletons. Input material: peripheral blood. The receptors shown here come from a man aged 55 to 70 with acute or convalescent COVID-19.

The chain has TRBV29-1 and TRBJ2-3, with TRBD1 identical over 10 bases. V shed 3 bases, J shed 4 bases, and the junction held 4 bases outside the gene matches. CDR1 SQVTM and CDR2 ANQGSEA come from the germline V gene. The CDR3 extends over 14 amino acids. The CDR3 sequence: CSVDRDRGSDTQYF. CDR3 bases: TGCAGCGTTGATAGGGACAGGGGATCAGATACGCAGTATTTT.

The V call is TRBV7-9, the J call TRBJ1-2; a weak D match, TRBD1 (6 bases). In germline, CDR1 is SEHNR, CDR2 FQNEAQ (reference sequence). The V and J ends lost 11 bases and 5 bases respectively, with 15 bases between them. The CDR3 length is 12 residues. CDR3 nucleotides: TGTGCCTCGGGGGGCGTTTCGTATGGCTACACCTTC. Encoded protein: CASGGVSYGYTF. The entire variable domain, with the rest obtained from reference TRBV7-9 and TRBJ1-2, is as follows: DTGVSQNPRHKITKRGQNVTFRCDPISEHNRLYWYRQTLGQGPEFLTYFQNEAQLEKSRLLSDRFSAERPKGSFSTLEIQRTEQGDSAMYLCASGGVSYGYTFGSGTRLTVV.

The rearrangement uses TRBV7-2 and TRBJ1-1; the D is unclear. CDR1 and CDR2 from the germline V gene are SGHTA and FQGNSA. Trimming took 5 bases from V and 0 from J, leaving 7 bases between them. CDR3 length: 13 amino acids. CDR3 amino acids: CASSPYLNTEAFF. CDR3 in DNA: TGTGCCAGCAGCCCCTACTTGAACACTGAAGCTTTCTTT.

The gene calls are TRBV30 and TRBJ2-2, with TRBD2 matching over 9 bases. CDR3 size: 14 residues. V was pared by 3 bases and J by 5 bases, with 4 bases of the junction left unmatched. Germline V gene lookup returns CDR1 GTSNPN and CDR2 SVGIG (reference sequence). CDR3 sequence (DNA): TGTGCCTGGAGATGGAGCGGGGGGACCGGGGAGCTGTTTTTT. Amino acid sequence: CAWRWSGGTGELFF. Filled out from reference TRBV30 and TRBJ2-2, the complete variable domain reads SQTIHQWPATLVQPVGSPLSLECTVEGTSNPNLYWYRQAAGRGLQLLFYSVGIGQISSEVPQNLSASRPQDRQFILSSKKLLLSDSGFYLCAWRWSGGTGELFFGEGSRLTVL.

This chain uses TRBV6-5 with TRBJ1-6; D not resolved. The CDR3 extends over 15 amino acids. The germline V and J ends were trimmed by 1 base and 8 bases, with 12 bases remaining between them. Germline-derived CDR1 and CDR2 are MNHEY and SVGAGI. The CDR3 DNA reads as TGTGCCAGCAGTTACTGGGTGAGGGCAGATTCACCCCTCCACTTT. As protein: CASSYWVRADSPLHF.

The rearrangement uses TRBV13 and TRBJ1-1, with D maybe TRBD1 (6 bases). V lost 5 bases, J lost 6 bases, and 13 bases lay in between. The germline CDR1 and CDR2 sequences are PRHDT and FYEKMQ (reference sequence). The CDR3 loop spans 13 amino acids. The CDR3 sequence is CASSVVGGAEAFF. In nucleotides, the CDR3 is TGTGCCAGCAGCGTCGTAGGGGGGGCTGAAGCTTTCTTT.

J is TRBJ1-3 and V is TRBV6-1, with no clear D. This CDR3 is 17 amino acids long. Germline-derived CDR1 and CDR2 are MNHNS and SASEGT. V shed 1 base and J shed 0 bases, with 13 bases lying between them. The CDR3 DNA reads TGTGCCAGCAGTGAAGTTGAAGCCAGGCTCTCTGGAAACACCATATATTTT. Protein product: CASSEVEARLSGNTIYF.

The chain employs TRBV23-1 and TRBJ1-1; D is uncertain. TRBV23-1 is reported as an ORF; its role is uncertain. Trimming cost V 2 bases and J 1 base, with 14 bases left between them. The CDR3 has 16 amino acids. The CDR3 DNA sequence: TGCGCCAGCAGTCAACCTCCGGTTCCAGGGAACACTGAAGCTTTCTTT. As protein: CASSQPPVPGNTEAFF.

This clone was observed a single time. The rearrangement links TRBV7-2 to TRBJ1-5, with 12 bases identical to TRBD1. Trimming removed 5 bases from V and 7 bases from J; junction bases left unmatched: 6. The CDR3 sequence is 15 residues long. Germline CDR1 reads SGHTA; CDR2 reads FQGNSA. In DNA, the CDR3 is TGTGCCAGCAGCCTAGGGACAGGGGGCCAACAGCCCCAGCATTTT. Translation: CASSLGTGGQQPQHF.

This sequence joins TRBV6-5 and TRBJ1-1; a possible D gene is TRBD1 (6 bases). Germline CDR1 is MNHEY and CDR2 is SVGAGI. Trimming took off 6 bases at V and 7 bases at J, with 12 bases between the two ends. The CDR3 is made up of 12 amino acids. CDR3: CASSQKGGEAFF. Written as DNA, the CDR3 is TGTGCCAGCAGCCAAAAAGGGGGTGAAGCTTTCTTT.

This clone was detected once. The chain links TRBV6-4 to TRBJ1-2, with 10 bases aligning to TRBD1. The germline V gene has CDR1 MRHNA and CDR2 SNTAGT. Trimming at V came to 7 bases and at J to 10 bases, leaving 12 bases not matched to a gene. The CDR3 is 14 amino acids. As DNA, the CDR3 is TGTGCCAGCAACCCGACAGGGGGCTCTTACGACTACACCTTC. Translated: CASNPTGGSYDYTF.

The genes are TRBV2 and TRBJ2-7, with TRBD1 matching 9 bases. V was clipped by 7 bases and J by 3 bases; unmatched bases: 7. Germline CDR1 is SNHLY and CDR2 is FYNNEI. This CDR3 is 14 amino acids long. The CDR3 loop reads CASTRQGVRYEQYF. The CDR3 DNA is TGTGCCAGCACCCGACAGGGGGTCCGCTACGAGCAGTACTTC.

The chain recombines TRBV3-1 (or the pseudogene TRBV3-2) with TRBJ2-3, with D maybe TRBD1 (6 bases). Germline CDR1 and CDR2: LGHDT and YNNKEL (reference sequence). The CDR3 extends over 13 amino acids. The germline V and J ends were trimmed by 6 bases and 4 bases, with 11 bases remaining between them. The CDR3, as DNA: TGTGCCAGCAGACCGGACAGCCCAGATACGCAGTATTTT. Protein: CASRPDSPDTQYF.

Only one count was recorded for this clone. Other DNA sequences within the sample encode an identical CDR3. This rearrangement joins TRBV29-1 to TRBJ1-1; 10 bases match TRBD1. Per the germline V gene, CDR1 is SQVTM and CDR2 is ANQGSEA. The CDR3 is 15 amino acids. The V and J ends lost 6 bases and 4 bases, in that order; junction bases with no gene match: 11. The CDR3 spells CSVAGLDRGGTEAFF. The CDR3, as DNA: TGCAGCGTCGCGGGACTGGACAGGGGGGGCACTGAAGCTTTCTTT. Full variable domain (missing parts from reference TRBV29-1 and TRBJ1-1): SAVISQKPSRDICQRGTSLTIQCQVDSQVTMMFWYRQQPGQSLTLIATANQGSEATYESGFVIDKFPISRPNLTFSTLTVSNMSPEDSSIYLCSVAGLDRGGTEAFFGQGTRLTVV.

The V call is TRBV5-4, the J call TRBJ1-1; TRBD1 matches 8 bases. Germline V gene lookup returns CDR1 SGHNT and CDR2 YYREEE (reference sequence). CDR3 length equals 15 residues. The ends lost 1 base at V and 1 base at J; junction bases unmatched: 3. The CDR3 sequence is CASSLQDRENTEAFF. In DNA form, the CDR3 reads TGTGCCAGCAGCTTGCAGGACAGGGAGAACACTGAAGCTTTCTTT. Based on the CDR3 plus reference TRBV5-4 and TRBJ1-1, the full variable domain is ETGVTQSPTHLIKTRGQQVTLRCSSQSGHNTVSWYQQALGQGPQFIFQYYREEENGRGNFPPRFSGLQFPNYSSELNVNALELDDSALYLCASSLQDRENTEAFFGQGTRLTVV.

The CDR3 loop is CASSLGQGDSPLHF. The CDR3 DNA follows: TGTGCCAGCAGCTTAGGACAGGGAGATTCACCCCTCCACTTT. This chain links TRBV7-9 with TRBJ1-6; 7 bases align to TRBD1. Trimming took 1 base from V and 8 from J; bases not matched to a gene: 2. The CDR3 length is 14 residues. Germline CDR1 SEHNR, CDR2 FQNEAQ (reference sequence).

The V and J genes are TRBV12-3 or TRBV12-4 and TRBJ1-6; D call uncertain. The CDR3 is made up of 12 amino acids. Trimming left V 5 bases short and J 10 bases short, with 9 bases between. As DNA, the CDR3 is TGTGCCAGCAGTCAGTCCTCCTCACCCCTCCACTTT. Translating gives CASSQSSSPLHF.

The J gene is TRBJ2-4, the V gene TRBV6-5; no firm D call. The CDR3 consists of 15 residues. Germline V gives CDR1 MNHEY, CDR2 SVGAGI. V shed 6 bases and J shed 0 bases, with 12 bases lying between them. The DNA of the CDR3 is TGTGCCAGCAGGCCATTGGTCGGAGCCAAAAACATTCAGTACTTC. It encodes CASRPLVGAKNIQYF.